This TCR beta chain is from a study of control samples from healthy donors and cancer patients. Profiled with immunoSEQ multiplex PCR; TCRdb holds only in-frame clones, not every one. The table lists about 140,000 clones, about 90% of them singletons. From germline, CDR1 is LGHNA and CDR2 YNFKEQ. V gave up 0 bases and J gave up 11 bases; unmatched junction bases: 7. CDR3 length: 14 residues. Sequencing was performed on blood. This clonotype originated in a man under 40 in good health. V gene TRBV4-2 combines with J gene TRBJ1-5; 7 bases line up with TRBD1. CDR3 in amino acids: CASSQDGTVRSQHF. The CDR3 bases are TGTGCCAGCAGCCAAGACGGGACAGTACGATCCCAGCATTTT.